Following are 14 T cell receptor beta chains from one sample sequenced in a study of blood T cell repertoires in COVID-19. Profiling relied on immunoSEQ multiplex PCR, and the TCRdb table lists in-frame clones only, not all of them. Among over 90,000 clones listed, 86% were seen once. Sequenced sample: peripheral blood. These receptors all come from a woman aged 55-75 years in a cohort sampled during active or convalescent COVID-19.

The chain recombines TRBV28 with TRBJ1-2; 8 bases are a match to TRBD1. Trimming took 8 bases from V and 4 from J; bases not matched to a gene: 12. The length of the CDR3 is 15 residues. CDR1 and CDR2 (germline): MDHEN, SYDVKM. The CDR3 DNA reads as TGTGCCAGCGGTGTTGGACAGGGAGCATTCTATGGCTACACCTTC. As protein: CASGVGQGAFYGYTF.

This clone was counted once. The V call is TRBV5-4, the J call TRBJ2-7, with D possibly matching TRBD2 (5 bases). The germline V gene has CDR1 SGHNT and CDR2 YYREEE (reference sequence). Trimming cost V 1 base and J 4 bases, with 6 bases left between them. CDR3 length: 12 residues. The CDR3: CASSLSGYEQYF. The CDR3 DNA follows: TGTGCCAGCAGCTTGAGCGGATACGAGCAGTACTTC.

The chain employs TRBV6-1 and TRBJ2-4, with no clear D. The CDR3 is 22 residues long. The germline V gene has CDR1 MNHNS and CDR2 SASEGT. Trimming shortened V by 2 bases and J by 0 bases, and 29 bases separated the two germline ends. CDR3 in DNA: TGTGCCAGCAGTGAATTAAGTAGTTCGAGCGCGGCGGCACATCTAGCCAAAAACATTCAGTACTTC. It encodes CASSELSSSSAAAHLAKNIQYF.

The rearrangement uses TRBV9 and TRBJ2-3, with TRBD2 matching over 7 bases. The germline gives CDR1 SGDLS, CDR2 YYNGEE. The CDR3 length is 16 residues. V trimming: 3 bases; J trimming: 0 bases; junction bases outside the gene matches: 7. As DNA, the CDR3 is TGTGCCAGCAGCGCGAAAACTAGCGTAAGCACAGATACGCAGTATTTT. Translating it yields CASSAKTSVSTDTQYF.

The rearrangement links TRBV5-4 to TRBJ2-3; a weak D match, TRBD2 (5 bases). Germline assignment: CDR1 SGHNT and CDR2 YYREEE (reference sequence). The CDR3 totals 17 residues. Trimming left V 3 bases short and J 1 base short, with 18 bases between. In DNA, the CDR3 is TGTGCCAGCAGCTCGGCCAGGTTGCGAGGGCGCACAGATACGCAGTATTTT. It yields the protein CASSSARLRGRTDTQYF.

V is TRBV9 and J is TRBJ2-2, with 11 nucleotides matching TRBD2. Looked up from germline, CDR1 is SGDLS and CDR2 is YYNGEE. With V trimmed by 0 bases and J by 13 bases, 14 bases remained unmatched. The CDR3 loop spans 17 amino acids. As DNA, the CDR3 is TGTGCCAGCAGCGTAGGGGCCCTAGCGGGGGGCCAAGAACGGCTGTTTTTT. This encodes CASSVGALAGGQERLFF.

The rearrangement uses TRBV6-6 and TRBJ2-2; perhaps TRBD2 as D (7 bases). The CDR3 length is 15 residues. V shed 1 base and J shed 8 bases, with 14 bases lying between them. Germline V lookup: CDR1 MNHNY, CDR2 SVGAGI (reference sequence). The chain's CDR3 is CASSYLRGAGGELFF. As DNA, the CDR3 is TGTGCCAGCAGTTACTTACGGGGGGCAGGGGGGGAGCTGTTTTTT.

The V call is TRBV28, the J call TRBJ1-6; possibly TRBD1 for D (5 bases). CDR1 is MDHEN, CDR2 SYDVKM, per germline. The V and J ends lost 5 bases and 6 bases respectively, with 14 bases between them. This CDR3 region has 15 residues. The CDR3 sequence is CASSPSQGFNSPLHF. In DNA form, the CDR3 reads TGTGCCAGCAGTCCAAGCCAGGGTTTTAATTCACCCCTCCACTTT. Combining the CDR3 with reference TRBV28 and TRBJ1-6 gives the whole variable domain DVKVTQSSRYLVKRTGEKVFLECVQDMDHENMFWYRQDPGLGLRLIYFSYDVKMKEKGDIPEGYSVSREKKERFSLILESASTNQTSMYLCASSPSQGFNSPLHFGNGTRLTVT.

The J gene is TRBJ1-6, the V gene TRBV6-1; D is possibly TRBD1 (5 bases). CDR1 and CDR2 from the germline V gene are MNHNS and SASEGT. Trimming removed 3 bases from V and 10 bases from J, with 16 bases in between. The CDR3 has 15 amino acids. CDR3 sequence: CASSDQGRAGSPLHF. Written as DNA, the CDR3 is TGTGCCAGCAGTGACCAGGGCAGGGCCGGATCACCCCTCCACTTT.

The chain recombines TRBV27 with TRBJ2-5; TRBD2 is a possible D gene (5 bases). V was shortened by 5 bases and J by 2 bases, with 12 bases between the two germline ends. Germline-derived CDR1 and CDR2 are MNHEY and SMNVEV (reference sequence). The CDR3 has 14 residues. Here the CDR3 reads CASSPQRRQETQYF. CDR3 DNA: TGTGCCAGCAGTCCCCAGCGGAGGCAAGAGACCCAGTACTTC.

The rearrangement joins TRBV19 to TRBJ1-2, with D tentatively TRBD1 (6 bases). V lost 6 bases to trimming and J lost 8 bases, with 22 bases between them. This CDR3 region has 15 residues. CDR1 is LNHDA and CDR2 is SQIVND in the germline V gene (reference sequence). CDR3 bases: TGTGCCAGTAGCCTCACGTGGGGGCCCCGAGGAGGCTACACCTTC. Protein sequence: CASSLTWGPRGGYTF.

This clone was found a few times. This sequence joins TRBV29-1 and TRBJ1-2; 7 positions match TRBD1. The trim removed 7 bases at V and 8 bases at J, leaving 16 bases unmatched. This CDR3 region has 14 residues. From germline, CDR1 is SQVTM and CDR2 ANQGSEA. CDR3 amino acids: CSANGNKGAEGYTF. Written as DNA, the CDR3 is TGCAGCGCCAACGGGAATAAGGGGGCAGAGGGCTACACCTTC.

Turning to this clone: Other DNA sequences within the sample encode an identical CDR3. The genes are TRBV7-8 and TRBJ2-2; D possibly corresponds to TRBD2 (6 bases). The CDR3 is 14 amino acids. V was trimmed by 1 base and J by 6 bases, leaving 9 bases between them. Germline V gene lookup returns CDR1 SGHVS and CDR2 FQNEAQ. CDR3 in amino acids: CASSLETGAGELFF. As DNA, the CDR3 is TGTGCCAGCAGCTTAGAAACGGGGGCCGGGGAGCTGTTTTTT.

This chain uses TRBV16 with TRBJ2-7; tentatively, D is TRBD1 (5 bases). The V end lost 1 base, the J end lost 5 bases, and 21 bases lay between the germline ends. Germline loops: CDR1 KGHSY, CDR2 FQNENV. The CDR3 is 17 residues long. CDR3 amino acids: CASSQLGYGDRKNEQYF. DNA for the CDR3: TGTGCCAGCAGCCAATTAGGGTATGGTGACAGAAAAAACGAGCAGTACTTC.